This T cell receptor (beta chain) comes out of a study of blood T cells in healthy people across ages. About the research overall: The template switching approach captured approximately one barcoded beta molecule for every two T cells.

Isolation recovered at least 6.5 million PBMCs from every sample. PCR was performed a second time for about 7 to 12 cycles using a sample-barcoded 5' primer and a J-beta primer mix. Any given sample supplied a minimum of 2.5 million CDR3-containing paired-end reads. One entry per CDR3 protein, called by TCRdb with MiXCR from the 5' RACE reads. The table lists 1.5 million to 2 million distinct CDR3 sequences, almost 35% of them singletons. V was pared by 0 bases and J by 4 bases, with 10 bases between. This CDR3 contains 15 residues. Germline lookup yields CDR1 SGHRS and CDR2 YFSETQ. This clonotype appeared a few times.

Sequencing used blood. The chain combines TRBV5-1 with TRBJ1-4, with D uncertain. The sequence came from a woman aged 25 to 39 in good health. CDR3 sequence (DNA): TGCGCCAGCAGCTTGGGACAAACGGTTAATGAAAAACTGTTTTTT. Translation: CASSLGQTVNEKLFF.